One T cell receptor (beta chain) is described in this entry. It lacks a known antigen. No base-level quality is on record; no much larger clone is a single base apart. The sample belongs to a study of cytomegalovirus exposure and HLA in healthy donors (dated by TCRdb to about 2017). For the study in its entirety: According to an earlier analysis of around 600 of the donors, about 179 million T cells yielded some 110 million unique TCR beta sequences and approximately 300 Gb of sequence data. A later analysis re-examined previously published TCR beta repertoires from more than 600 donors and added high-resolution HLA genotyping to investigate patterns of TCR occurrence. Among the approximately 430 genotyped donors, approximately 81% belonged to the genetic ancestry cluster associated with self-reported Caucasian donors. Typing coverage differed by locus: A, B, C, DRB1 and DQB1 were typed in about 620-630 donors, DQA1 in about 550, DPA1 in 600 to 610, and DPB1 in 450 to 480. To decide whether each TCR beta V gene segment behaved as functional or pseudogenic, an earlier analysis of fewer than 750 of the donors relied on high-throughput TCR beta sequencing. In addition to the first cohort of roughly 700 subjects, a separate validation cohort of approximately 120 different subjects was used. The study combined high-throughput TCR immunosequencing, statistical association of individual TCRs with disease status, and machine learning to predict cytomegalovirus infection status. Across about 370 genotyped donors of the cohort, an average of roughly 250,000 unique TCR beta nucleotide sequences per donor were sequenced, and roughly 18% of those sequences were non-productive. The aim of the study was to test whether cataloging public T cell receptors could identify signatures of past pathogen exposure. Five DR-DQ haplotypes were handled as single units for association and clustering because linkage in the cohort was strong. HLA typing included class I and class II loci at four-digit resolution. The later analysis used no new phenotypic data to find candidate immune exposures, relying instead on TCR beta sequences and their occurrence across donors. Donor age, sex, ethnicity and CMV serostatus were compiled alongside the repertoire data. All discovery cohort repertoires had been generated on a single sequencing platform. A later genetic analysis took genome-wide SNP genotypes for about 55% of the roughly 700 donors and used that subset as a discovery cohort. The study profiled the T cell repertoires of under 700 subjects by immunosequencing and related them to cytomegalovirus serostatus. Roughly 300 gigabases of sequencing data and approximately 85 million unique TCR sequences were included in an early release covering under 650 HLA-typed donors.

The library was produced with the immunoSEQ multiplex PCR assay. For the multiplex PCR, a mixture combining 60 forward primers for TCR Vbeta segments and 13 reverse primers for TCR Jbeta segments was used. The CDR3 region of rearranged TCR beta genes was amplified from genomic DNA with a multiplex PCR assay. The Illumina HiSeq System was used to sequence the amplified TCR beta libraries as 87-base-pair reads. As for how the authors treated the data: Across the roughly 670 repertoires, a later analysis counted tens of millions of unique TCR beta chains, about 10 million of which were shared by at least two donors. Raw reads were error-corrected and collapsed into unique sequences with a nearest-neighbor algorithm that merged closely related sequences to remove PCR and sequencing errors. To assign V, D and J gene segments, CDR3 sequences were aligned to IMGT reference sequences. Each retained sequence needed at least a six-nucleotide match to both a V gene segment and a J gene segment. Rearrangements were classified as productive when the CDR3 lacked stop codons and remained in frame with V and J, and all other rearrangements were classified as non-productive. CDR3 was defined according to IMGT convention as the region running from the second conserved V-encoded cysteine to the conserved J-encoded phenylalanine. Sequences without an unambiguous match to a single V gene segment were excluded from the earlier analysis of 450 to 750 of the donors. An earlier analysis of 550 to 650 of the donors classified V segments as functional when productive rearrangements were above 56.7% and as segregating when the standard deviation between donors was above 5%. A statistical classification framework was developed to diagnose cytomegalovirus status using the catalog of TCR beta chain sequences. In a later analysis, V and J genes were assigned by comparing TCR nucleotide sequences against IMGT/GENE-DB human TR gene sequences. In a later analysis, CDR3 sequences and most-parsimonious VDJ recombination scenarios were assigned using the TCRdist pipeline. In a later analysis, every TCR beta chain was defined by the combination of its CDR3 amino acid sequence and its V-gene family, and reads without a unique V-gene family were dropped. A later analysis removed 450 to 600 highly shared, low-generation-probability nucleotide sequences to deal with suspected cross-contamination and a sequencing artifact. For each public chain, a later analysis derived a clonal expansion index from normalized ranks of inferred template counts within each repertoire. In a later analysis, generation probabilities were computed with a VDJ recombination model fitted to out-of-frame rearrangements, and the resulting probabilities were checked against IGoR. In a later analysis, TCR-TCR, TCR-HLA and TCR-CMV co-occurrence was scored with hypergeometric tests, and a repertoire-size bias correction was applied to TCR pairs. In a later analysis, false discovery rates were estimated by permuting HLA or CMV assignments 20 times. In a later analysis, co-occurring TCRs were grouped using DBSCAN, with TCRdist sequence similarity added in when clustering inside HLA-allele-positive subsets. Co-occurrence clustering excluded repertoires with fewer than 30,000 or more than 120,000 public chains, plus five with anomalous nucleotide sharing. Drawn from immuneACCESS, this table holds only the in-frame rearrangements with V and J called that TCRdb kept. Clones are partly lost; checked studies trace under half to an unresolved V gene and leave the rest unexplained. V, J and clone size derive from that table, while D and trimming were established from the DNA sequence. This sample is represented by more than 200,000 clones; 70% of them were singletons. In total, the top ten clones hold 2.5% to 3% of the sample.

What the study reported, not specific to this receptor: A later analysis found that most CMV-associated TCR beta chains appeared HLA-restricted, with HLA associations seemingly driven largely by CMV exposure. V-gene and J-gene trimming of TCR beta chains was associated with a missense DCLRE1C variant in a later genetic analysis, and the association was replicated in an independent cohort. When HLA alleles, especially DR and DQ, strongly co-occurred, TCR associations were difficult to assign to individual alleles. The cohort was sequenced for TCR beta chains only, and without alpha or paired-chain data the features that could be detected were limited. Compared with the 666-donor mean, donors in an Asian-associated ancestry cluster had fewer N-insertions in productive TCRs, according to a later genetic analysis. Specific HLA alleles were associated with 18,000 or so TCR beta sequences at a false discovery rate of 0.05 in a later analysis. The classifier was reported to diagnose cytomegalovirus status with high specificity and sensitivity in both the original cohort and the validation cohort. Most TCR sequences were seen in very few donors, while some public TCRs were found in many individuals. Roughly uniform sequencing depth across donors was assumed in presence/absence analyses, although this assumption may not hold. A total of around 150 TCR beta chains were listed by the study as associated with cytomegalovirus. In vitro tests confirmed that three of the cytomegalovirus-associated TCR beta chains recognize cytomegalovirus antigens. Compared with equally common non-associated chains, HLA-associated TCR beta chains in a later analysis were more clonally expanded and had lower generation probabilities. In a later analysis, the rate of TCR association differed among HLA loci, with DRB1 alleles having the most associated TCRs and HLA-C alleles having the fewest. A cluster of highly shared sequence variants was judged likely to represent a technical artifact of the sequencing pipeline. Because counts were too low, fewer than 20 rarely observed V segments, including chromosome 9 orphons, were excluded from the earlier analysis of under 650 of the donors. Several of the top co-occurrence clusters appeared to be linked to parvovirus B19, influenza, CMV and Epstein-Barr virus, according to a later analysis. The 87-base-pair reads could not distinguish some IMGT-functional V segments, including TRBV6-2 and TRBV6-3, so those segments were excluded. A further reported finding was that TCR beta sequences accurately predicted the HLA-A and HLA-B alleles for most subjects in the first cohort. Because HLA typing was missing for some donors at each locus, association tests included only the typed subset. Broadly in line with IMGT annotations, most TCR beta V segments showed up in productive rearrangements about 90% or about 30% of the time in an earlier analysis of a few hundred of the donors. According to the authors, the approach could potentially be generalized to other disease states and immunological phenotypes. Linkage disequilibrium might explain the correlated functional status among segregating V segments, but an unknown experimental factor could not be ruled out. For the cohort, immune exposure information was limited to CMV serostatus.

CDR1 is given as SGDLS and CDR2 as YYNGEE, both from the germline V gene. The CDR3 contains 13 residues, cysteine and phenylalanine counted. The kept DNA is CDR3 alone, 39 bases in frame from the first base. The cohort consisted of 600 or so healthy bone marrow donors. All cohort members were sampled while nominally healthy, although unrecorded immune exposures were likely present. The donor was CMV seropositive and belonged to the group of some 290 seropositive cohort members. A peripheral blood sample was provided by each donor, and peripheral blood mononuclear cells were used for TCR beta sequencing. Genomic DNA extraction from the blood cell samples was performed with the Qiagen DNeasy Blood Extraction Kit.

The receptor's source is a man aged 40-49 years in good health and CMV-seropositive. Sequencing was done on a sample of PBMCs. The rearranged chain carries TRBV9 and TRBJ2-5; 6 matching bases give a weak D call of TRBD2. Judging by the DNA end, TRBJ2-7 fits better; the J call may be wrong. The nucleotide sequence reads as follows: TGTGCCAGCAGCGTATCACTAGCAAACGAGCAGTACTTC. Translated, this gives CASSVSLANEQYF.